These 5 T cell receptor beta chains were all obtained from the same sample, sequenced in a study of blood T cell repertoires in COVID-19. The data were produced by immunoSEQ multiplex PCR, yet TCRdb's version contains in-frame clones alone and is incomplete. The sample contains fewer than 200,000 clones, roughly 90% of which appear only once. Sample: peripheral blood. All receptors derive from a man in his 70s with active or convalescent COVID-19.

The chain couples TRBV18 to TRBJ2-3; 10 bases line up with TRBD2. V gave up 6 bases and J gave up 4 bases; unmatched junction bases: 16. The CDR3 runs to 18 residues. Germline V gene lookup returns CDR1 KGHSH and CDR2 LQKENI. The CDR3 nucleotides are TGTGCCAGCTCCCCAAGGCGCGGACTAGCGGCAGGTCCAGATACGCAGTATTTT. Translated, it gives CASSPRRGLAAGPDTQYF.

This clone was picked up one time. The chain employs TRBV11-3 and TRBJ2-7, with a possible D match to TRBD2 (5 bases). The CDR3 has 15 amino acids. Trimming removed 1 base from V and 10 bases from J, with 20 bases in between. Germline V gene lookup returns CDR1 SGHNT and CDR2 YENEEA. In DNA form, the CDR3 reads TGTGCCAGCAGCTTAGCCAGCGGAGCGAAAAGCCCCCAGTACTTC. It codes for CASSLASGAKSPQYF.

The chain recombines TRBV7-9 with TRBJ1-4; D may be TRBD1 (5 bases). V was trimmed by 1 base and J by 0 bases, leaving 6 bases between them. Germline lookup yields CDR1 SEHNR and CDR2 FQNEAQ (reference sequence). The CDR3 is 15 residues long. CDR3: CASSLGDSTNEKLFF. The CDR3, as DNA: TGTGCCAGCAGCTTAGGGGACTCAACTAATGAAAAACTGTTTTTT.

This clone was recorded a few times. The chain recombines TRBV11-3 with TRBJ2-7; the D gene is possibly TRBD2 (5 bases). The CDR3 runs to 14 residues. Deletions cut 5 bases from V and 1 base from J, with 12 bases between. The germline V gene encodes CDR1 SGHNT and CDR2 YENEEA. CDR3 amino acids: CASSPTRYSYEQYF. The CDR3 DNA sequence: TGTGCCAGCAGCCCTACTAGGTATTCCTACGAGCAGTACTTC.

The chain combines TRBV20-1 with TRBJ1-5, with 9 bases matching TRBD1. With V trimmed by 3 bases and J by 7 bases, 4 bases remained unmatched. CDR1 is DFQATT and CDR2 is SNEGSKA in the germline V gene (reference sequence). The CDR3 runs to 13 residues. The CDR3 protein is CSASRGQGQPQHF. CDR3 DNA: TGCAGTGCTAGTAGGGGACAGGGCCAGCCCCAGCATTTT.